A single count supports the clone carrying this T cell receptor (beta chain). Methods used by the authors: Estimates of nucleated cell counts were drawn from the amplification of reference gene primers. Sequencing was performed with immunoSEQ multiplex PCR; in TCRdb, only in-frame clones are kept and a portion is missing. Clone size and the V and J calls come from that table; the DNA yielded D and trimming. The table records about 140,000 clones, approximately 78% of them present only once. These data come from a study of blood T cell repertoires in COVID-19. Across the study: Samples taken during acute and convalescent COVID-19 were collected in the United States, Italy and Spain. T cells, B-cell-depleted T cells, or PBMCs supplied cDNA or gDNA.

The CDR3 has 15 residues. Per germline, CDR1 LGHNA and CDR2 YNFKEQ. The ends lost 2 bases at V and 6 bases at J; junction bases unmatched: 6. The receptor was derived from a woman older than 75 with acute or convalescent COVID-19. V usage is TRBV4-2 and J usage is TRBJ1-4, with 7 bases fitting TRBD1. Input material: peripheral blood. The CDR3 reads CASSQPTGSYEKLFF. The DNA of the CDR3 is TGTGCCAGCAGCCAACCGACAGGGTCTTATGAAAAACTGTTTTTT.